The 15 T cell receptor beta chains reported below all come from one sample, sequenced in a study of beta chain features in type 1 diabetes. Findings and caveats of the study: All four CD4+ subsets of Type 1 diabetes patients contained TCRB CDR3s that were moderately but significantly shorter.

Sequenced material consisted of expressed TCRB transcripts (all of the isolated RNA was reverse transcribed). TCRdb's table, derived via immunoSEQ multiplex PCR, lists solely in-frame clones and lacks some. The table includes 150,000 or so clones, about 9% detected once. Their target antigens are unknown. The sample comprised central memory CD4+ T cells from blood. The receptors here all came from a woman between 18 and 29 years old with type 1 diabetes.

This chain connects TRBV18 to TRBJ2-3; no clear D gene. V shed 3 bases and J shed 2 bases, with 3 bases lying between them. Germline CDR1 and CDR2: KGHSH and LQKENI. The CDR3 has 12 amino acids. The CDR3: CASSPFTDTQYF. The CDR3 bases are TGTGCCAGCTCACCCTTCACAGATACGCAGTATTTT.

V and J are TRBV30 and TRBJ2-3, with 7 positions matching TRBD2. In germline, CDR1 is GTSNPN, CDR2 SVGIG (reference sequence). Losses at the gene ends were 0 bases for V and 4 bases for J; bases not matched to a gene: 1. The CDR3 sequence is 13 residues long. The CDR3 DNA is TGTGCCTGGAGTGTGCGGGAGCCAGATACGCAGTATTTT. This codes for CAWSVREPDTQYF.

This chain links TRBV28 with TRBJ1-1, with a possible D match to TRBD1 (5 bases). Trimming pared 8 bases from V and 6 bases from J, leaving 16 bases between. This CDR3 region has 13 residues. Germline V gene data show CDR1 as MDHEN and CDR2 as SYDVKM. This chain's CDR3 is CASGALGGAEAFF. DNA for the CDR3: TGTGCCAGCGGGGCTCTGGGGGGTGCTGAAGCTTTCTTT.

The chain's CDR3 is CASSGILSEAFF. In DNA form, the CDR3 reads TGTGCCAGCAGTGGCATACTGTCTGAAGCTTTCTTT. This chain links TRBV25-1 with TRBJ1-1; D is unresolved. CDR3 length: 12 residues. Germline assignment: CDR1 MGHDK and CDR2 SYGVNS. Trimming removed 4 bases at V and 6 bases at J, with 9 bases between.

In this sample, this clone turned up many times. V gene TRBV29-1 combines with J gene TRBJ1-2, with 9 nucleotides matching TRBD1. Germline values: CDR1 SQVTM, CDR2 ANQGSEA. Unmatched junction bases numbered 11, after V lost 6 bases and J lost 6 bases. This CDR3 has 14 amino acids. The CDR3 here is CSVVRDRDSDGYTF. CDR3 bases: TGCAGCGTAGTCCGGGACAGGGATTCGGATGGCTACACCTTC.

V gene TRBV7-2 combines with J gene TRBJ2-3; D is ambiguous. The V end was cut by 5 bases, the J end by 2 bases, with 11 bases between. The CDR3 loop spans 14 amino acids. The germline V gene has CDR1 SGHTA and CDR2 FQGNSA. The CDR3 spells CASSPLPSTDTQYF. Written as DNA, the CDR3 is TGTGCCAGCAGCCCCCTCCCGTCCACAGATACGCAGTATTTT.

The rearrangement uses TRBV21-1 and TRBJ2-7; the D call in the table, TRBD1, was not verified against the DNA. TRBV21-1 is described as a pseudogene. The CDR3 length is 13 residues. Here the CDR3 reads CASRGTGSYEQYF. The CDR3 coding sequence is TGTGCCAGCAGGGGGACAGGGTCCTACGAGCAGTACTTC.

The chain joins TRBV5-1 to TRBJ2-1; D possibly corresponds to TRBD2 (6 bases). V lost 7 bases and J lost 5, with 19 bases in between. CDR1 is SGHRS and CDR2 is YFSETQ in the germline V gene. The CDR3 spans 15 residues. The CDR3 sequence: CASSRDSTANNEQFF. CDR3 sequence (DNA): TGCGCCAGCTCCCGGGACTCGACGGCTAACAATGAGCAGTTCTTC.

The chain has TRBV19 and TRBJ2-1; maybe TRBD2 (7 bases). Germline CDR1 is LNHDA and CDR2 is SQIVND (reference sequence). V lost 10 bases, J lost 10 bases, and 14 bases lay in between. The CDR3 is made up of 11 amino acids. The CDR3 here is CATWGGTEQFF. CDR3 nucleotides: TGTGCCACCTGGGGGGGGACAGAGCAGTTCTTC.

This clone was seen at least ten times. The chain couples TRBV4-3 to TRBJ2-1, with D possibly matching TRBD1 (5 bases). V was shortened by 0 bases and J by 7 bases, with 10 bases between the two germline ends. The germline gives CDR1 LGHNA, CDR2 YSLEER. CDR3 length: 14 residues. The CDR3 loop reads CASSQDTGPNEQFF. As DNA, the CDR3 is TGCGCCAGCAGCCAAGATACAGGCCCTAATGAGCAGTTCTTC.

CDR3 residues: CASSLGTNYEQYF. CDR3 coding DNA: TGTGCCAGCAGTTTAGGCACCAACTACGAGCAGTACTTC. V usage is TRBV28 and J usage is TRBJ2-7; D uncertain. The CDR3 runs to 13 residues. Germline CDR1 and CDR2: MDHEN and SYDVKM. Between the trimmed V and J ends, which lost 2 bases and 3 bases, there was a span of 8 bases.

This clone was seen a handful of times. The gene calls are TRBV29-1 and TRBJ2-1, with a tentative D call TRBD1 (6 bases). CDR3 length equals 14 residues. V was shortened by 7 bases and J by 7 bases, with 20 bases between the two germline ends. Germline lookup yields CDR1 SQVTM and CDR2 ANQGSEA. CDR3 sequence reads: CSAPRGRGANEQFF. The CDR3 DNA sequence: TGCAGCGCCCCACGAGGCAGGGGTGCAAATGAGCAGTTCTTC.

The chain recombines TRBV5-1 with TRBJ2-7; TRBD2 matches at 7 bases. Trimming removed 4 bases from V and 0 bases from J; junction bases left unmatched: 7. The V gene's germline CDR1 is SGHRS and CDR2 YFSETQ. The CDR3 has 15 residues. In DNA, the CDR3 is TGCGCCAGCAGCACCCCGGGGGGAAGCTCCTACGAGCAGTACTTC. Amino acids: CASSTPGGSSYEQYF.

The chain links TRBV11-3 to TRBJ2-1; 7 bases align to TRBD2. This CDR3 is 16 amino acids long. Germline lookup yields CDR1 SGHNT and CDR2 YENEEA. With 1 base clipped from V and 5 bases from J, the junction kept 8 bases outside the gene matches. The CDR3 loop reads CASSLGAGVGDNEQFF. CDR3 nucleotides: TGTGCCAGCAGCTTAGGTGCGGGAGTAGGAGACAATGAGCAGTTCTTC. Full variable domain (remainder filled in from reference TRBV11-3 and TRBJ2-1): EAGVVQSPRYKIIEKKQPVAFWCNPISGHNTLYWYLQNLGQGPELLIRYENEEAVDDSQLPKDRFSAERLKGVDSTLKIQPAELGDSAVYLCASSLGAGVGDNEQFFGPGTRLTVL.

This clone was detected only a few times. The DNA for the CDR3 is TGTGCCAGCTCACGAAAGGACAGGGGATTCTACGAGCAGTACTTC. Encoded protein: CASSRKDRGFYEQYF. The rearrangement links TRBV18 to TRBJ2-7; 9 nucleotides align to TRBD1. The CDR3 runs 15 residues. Germline loops: CDR1 KGHSH, CDR2 LQKENI. Trimming removed 4 bases from V and 3 bases from J; junction bases left unmatched: 7.